A selection of T cell receptor beta chains follows, all from one sample in a study of blood T cell repertoires in COVID-19. The method was immunoSEQ multiplex PCR; TCRdb's version includes in-frame clones alone and lacks a portion of them. The sample has roughly 140,000 clones; approximately 81% are singletons. Sequencing was performed on peripheral blood. Receptors originate from a human donor in a cohort sampled during active COVID-19. CDR3s include the opening cysteine and the closing phenylalanine or tryptophan. Each record gives: D gene, V gene, clone size, J gene, CDR3 DNA, CDR3 protein. A D gene is named only where the DNA matches it firmly. The size entry is marked missing in some rows and otherwise reads once, few, many or a size class.

d_gene: TRBD1; v_gene: TRBV3-1/TRBV3-2; abundance: -; j_gene: TRBJ1-2; CDR3nt: TGTGCCAGCAGCCTAACCGACAGGGGGTCGGCTGGCTACACCTTC; CDR3aa: CASSLTDRGSAGYTF
d_gene: -; v_gene: TRBV20-1; abundance: -; j_gene: TRBJ2-7; CDR3nt: TGCAGTGCTAGTACTAGCTCCGCAACTAGCGAGCAGTACTTC; CDR3aa: CSASTSSATSEQYF
d_gene: TRBD2; v_gene: TRBV18; abundance: -; j_gene: TRBJ2-1; CDR3nt: TGTGCCAGCTCGCGGGCGGGGGGGCCGAGATACAATGAGCAGTTCTTC; CDR3aa: CASSRAGGPRYNEQFF
d_gene: TRBD1; v_gene: TRBV4-1; abundance: few; j_gene: TRBJ2-3; CDR3nt: TGCGCCAGCAGCCGGACAGGACCCCCAGATACGCAGTATTTT; CDR3aa: CASSRTGPPDTQYF
d_gene: -; v_gene: TRBV5-1; abundance: -; j_gene: TRBJ1-6; CDR3nt: TGCGCCAGCAGCTTGGATCAGGTGTATTCACCCCTCCACTTT; CDR3aa: CASSLDQVYSPLHF
d_gene: -; v_gene: TRBV18; abundance: -; j_gene: TRBJ1-6; CDR3nt: TGTGCCAGCTCACCGGGGAGCTCCTATAATTCACCCCTCCACTTT; CDR3aa: CASSPGSSYNSPLHF
d_gene: -; v_gene: TRBV7-9; abundance: -; j_gene: TRBJ1-4; CDR3nt: TGTGCCAGCAGCCCCCTCGGGGGGGGGAATGAAAAACTGTTTTTT; CDR3aa: CASSPLGGGNEKLFF
d_gene: -; v_gene: TRBV7-9; abundance: -; j_gene: TRBJ1-4; CDR3nt: TGTGCCAGCAGCTTACCCCAGGGGCCGTCAGAAAAACTGTTTTTT; CDR3aa: CASSLPQGPSEKLFF
d_gene: TRBD1; v_gene: TRBV28; abundance: -; j_gene: TRBJ1-2; CDR3nt: TGTGCCAGTTGGACAGGCCGCAAAGGGTGGTATGGCTACACCTTC; CDR3aa: CASWTGRKGWYGYTF
d_gene: -; v_gene: TRBV7-9; abundance: -; j_gene: TRBJ1-2; CDR3nt: TGTGCCAGCAGCTTCCTCGCCGACAGGTGGTCGGGCTACACCTTC; CDR3aa: CASSFLADRWSGYTF
d_gene: -; v_gene: TRBV3-1/TRBV3-2; abundance: few; j_gene: TRBJ1-1; CDR3nt: TGTGCCAGCAGCCCGCCAGGGTGGACCCCACCTGAAGCTTTCTTT; CDR3aa: CASSPPGWTPPEAFF
d_gene: -; v_gene: TRBV19; abundance: -; j_gene: TRBJ1-1; CDR3nt: TGTGCCAGTATCGACAGGCAAAGGAACACTGAAGCTTTCTTT; CDR3aa: CASIDRQRNTEAFF
d_gene: -; v_gene: TRBV28; abundance: -; j_gene: TRBJ2-7; CDR3nt: TGTGCCAGCAGTTTTGGTCAGGTCGGTGTTGAGCAGTACTTC; CDR3aa: CASSFGQVGVEQYF
d_gene: TRBD1; v_gene: TRBV5-1; abundance: -; j_gene: TRBJ1-4; CDR3nt: TGCGCCAGCAGCTCCGACAGGGTCGAGGAAAAACTGTTTTTT; CDR3aa: CASSSDRVEEKLFF
d_gene: TRBD2; v_gene: TRBV30; abundance: -; j_gene: TRBJ2-1; CDR3nt: TGTGCCTGGAGGTCATTCGAGGGCGGGGGCTACAATGAGCAGTTCTTC; CDR3aa: CAWRSFEGGGYNEQFF